The 16 T cell receptor beta chains reported below all come from one sample, sequenced in a study of graft-versus-host responses after intestinal transplantation. Profiled with immunoSEQ multiplex PCR; TCRdb holds only in-frame clones, not every one. This table has about 100,000 clones, just over 90% appearing once. Their target antigens are unknown. This specimen consisted of unstimulated CD8+ T cells sorted from spleen or lymph node cells, obtained before intestinal transplant. All receptors come from a human donor who received an intestinal transplant.

V gene TRBV5-6 combines with J gene TRBJ1-5; D call uncertain. The germline CDR1 and CDR2 sequences are SGHDT and YYEEEE. The CDR3 length is 13 residues. V was pared by 1 base and J by 2 bases, with 4 bases between. The CDR3 DNA sequence: TGTGCCAGCAGCTTGTCCGGCAATCAGCCCCAGCATTTT. It encodes CASSLSGNQPQHF.

The sample holds one count of this clone. The chain links TRBV5-5 to TRBJ1-4; perhaps TRBD1 as D (5 bases). This CDR3 contains 14 residues. V was shortened by 4 bases and J by 5 bases, with 12 bases between the two germline ends. Germline V gene sequence: CDR1 SGHKS, CDR2 YYEKEE (reference sequence). The CDR3 is CASSGGDGNEKLFF. CDR3 nucleotide sequence: TGTGCCAGCAGCGGGGGAGACGGAAATGAAAAACTGTTTTTT.

The chain carries TRBV2 and TRBJ2-1; 11 bases align to TRBD2. Looked up from germline, CDR1 is SNHLY and CDR2 is FYNNEI. The CDR3 is 15 amino acids. V lost 6 bases, J lost 8 bases, and 9 bases stayed unmatched. The CDR3 loop reads CASSQTSGSGDEQFF. As DNA, the CDR3 is TGTGCCAGCAGCCAAACTAGCGGGAGTGGCGATGAGCAGTTCTTC.

The chain combines TRBV9 with TRBJ2-3, with 11 bases fitting TRBD2. The CDR3 runs 15 residues. V lost 6 bases to trimming and J lost 6 bases; unmatched junction nucleotides: 9. The V gene's germline CDR1 is SGDLS and CDR2 YYNGEE. DNA of the CDR3: TGTGCCAGCACCCTGGGGGGGACTAGCGGCGATACGCAGTATTTT. This gives the protein CASTLGGTSGDTQYF.

The chain combines TRBV15 with TRBJ2-4, with unresolved D. Trimming cost V 1 base and J 8 bases, with 3 bases left between them. The CDR3 spans 11 residues. The V gene's germline CDR1 is LNHNV and CDR2 YYDKDF (reference sequence). CDR3 sequence (DNA): TGTGCCACCAGCAGAGGGGACATTCAGTACTTC. Protein sequence: CATSRGDIQYF. The full variable domain, completed using reference TRBV15 and TRBJ2-4, is DAMVIQNPRYQVTQFGKPVTLSCSQTLNHNVMYWYQQKSSQAPKLLFHYYDKDFNNEADTPDNFQSRRPNTSFCFLDIRSPGLGDTAMYLCATSRGDIQYFGAGTRLSVL.

The chain uses TRBV6-1 and TRBJ2-3; D may be TRBD1 (6 bases). The CDR3 is 15 residues long. From germline, CDR1 is MNHNS and CDR2 SASEGT. Trimming took 2 bases from V and 1 from J, leaving 10 bases between them. The CDR3 here is CASSEYRARTDTQYF. Written as DNA, the CDR3 is TGTGCCAGCAGTGAATACAGGGCCCGCACAGATACGCAGTATTTT.

The chain combines TRBV23-1 with TRBJ1-2, with a possible D match to TRBD1 (6 bases). TRBV23-1 is an ORF; its function is uncertain. V was cut by 4 bases and J by 4 bases, with 10 bases left in between. This CDR3 has 13 amino acids. The CDR3 region has the DNA TGCGCCAGCAGTCGGGGGGGCTGCTATGGCTACACCTTC. Its protein is CASSRGGCYGYTF.

The DNA for the CDR3 is TGTGCCAGCAACACGCGGACTAGCGGGAGAGTAGATGAGCAGTTCTTC. Translated, it gives CASNTRTSGRVDEQFF. The chain links TRBV11-2 to TRBJ2-1; the match to TRBD2 covers 13 bases. Germline lookup yields CDR1 SGHAT and CDR2 FQNNGV. Trimming removed 7 bases from V and 8 bases from J; junction bases left unmatched: 11. The CDR3 extends over 16 amino acids.

The chain couples TRBV6-1 to TRBJ2-7, with D unresolved. This CDR3 region has 10 residues. Germline V gives CDR1 MNHNS, CDR2 SASEGT. Trimming removed 4 bases from V and 6 bases from J, with 4 bases in between. The CDR3 region has the DNA TGTGCCAGCAGTGGCGGCGAGCAGTACTTC. Its translation is CASSGGEQYF.

The rearrangement uses TRBV9 and TRBJ1-3; 9 positions agree with TRBD1. This CDR3 spans 19 amino acids. Per germline, CDR1 SGDLS and CDR2 YYNGEE. Germline trimming cut 2 bases from V and 2 bases from J; bases unmatched to any gene: 14. This CDR3 reads CASSVTDRGAHKAGNTIYF. The CDR3 DNA reads as TGTGCCAGCAGCGTGACTGACAGGGGGGCCCATAAGGCTGGAAACACCATATATTTT.

The V call is TRBV2, the J call TRBJ2-5; D not certain. The CDR3 length is 15 residues. The ends were cut back, 2 bases at V and 0 bases at J, with 10 bases in the middle. Germline V gives CDR1 SNHLY, CDR2 FYNNEI. CDR3 bases: TGTGCCAGCAGTGAAAATTCCCTGTACCAAGAGACCCAGTACTTC. It encodes CASSENSLYQETQYF.

The chain employs TRBV27 and TRBJ2-2, with TRBD2 as a possible D gene (7 bases). V dropped 8 bases and J dropped 6 bases, with 13 bases sitting between them. There are 13 residues in the CDR3. Germline lookup yields CDR1 MNHEY and CDR2 SMNVEV (reference sequence). CDR3 in DNA: TGTGCCAGCTCGACGGGGGGCGCCGGGGAGCTGTTTTTT. Protein: CASSTGGAGELFF.

The chain combines TRBV29-1 with TRBJ2-7, with D tentatively TRBD1 or TRBD2 (5 bases each). The CDR3 sequence is 15 residues long. Germline V gene data show CDR1 as SQVTM and CDR2 as ANQGSEA. Deletions cut 1 base from V and 0 bases from J, with 13 bases between. DNA for the CDR3: TGCAGCGTTGAAGGGGGCGAGGGGTTCTCCTACGAGCAGTACTTC. It encodes CSVEGGEGFSYEQYF.

The chain links TRBV5-1 to TRBJ2-7, with 11 bases fitting TRBD2. CDR1 is SGHRS and CDR2 is YFSETQ in the germline V gene. V lost 4 bases, J lost 2 bases, and 8 bases stayed unmatched. This CDR3 is 16 amino acids long. CDR3 amino acids: CASSARLAGSTYEQYF. Written as DNA, the CDR3 is TGCGCCAGCAGCGCGAGACTAGCGGGATCAACCTACGAGCAGTACTTC.

In its sample, this clone was seen once. V is TRBV19 and J is TRBJ1-2; D is unresolved. The CDR3 runs to 14 residues. Per the germline V gene, CDR1 is LNHDA and CDR2 is SQIVND (reference sequence). Trimming left V 3 bases short and J 13 bases short, with 21 bases between. In DNA form, the CDR3 reads TGTGCCAGTAGTATTGGGGTACCGGGAGAAGAAGGCACCTTC. Protein product: CASSIGVPGEEGTF.

This clone occurred once. This sequence joins TRBV19 and TRBJ1-5, with D perhaps TRBD1 (5 bases). The V gene lost 2 bases and the J gene lost 3 bases, with 11 bases spanning the gap. This CDR3 contains 15 residues. CDR1 and CDR2 from the germline V gene are LNHDA and SQIVND (reference sequence). CDR3 nucleotide sequence: TGTGCCAGTAGTATATGGGGGAGGGCCAATCAGCCCCAGCATTTT. This codes for CASSIWGRANQPQHF.